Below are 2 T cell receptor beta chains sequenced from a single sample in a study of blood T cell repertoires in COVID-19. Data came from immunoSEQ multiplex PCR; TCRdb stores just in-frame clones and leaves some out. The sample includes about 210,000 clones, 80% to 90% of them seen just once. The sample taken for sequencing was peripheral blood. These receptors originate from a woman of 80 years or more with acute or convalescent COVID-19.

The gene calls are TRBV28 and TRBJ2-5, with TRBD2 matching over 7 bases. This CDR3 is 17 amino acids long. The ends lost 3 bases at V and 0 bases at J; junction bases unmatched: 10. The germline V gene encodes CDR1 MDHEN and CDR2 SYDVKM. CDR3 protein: CASSLWGAAGDQETQYF. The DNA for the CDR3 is TGTGCCAGCAGTTTGTGGGGCGCGGCGGGAGACCAAGAGACCCAGTACTTC.

The CDR3 DNA reads as TGTGCCAGCTCGCGGGACGGCTCCTACGAGCAGTACTTC. Translation: CASSRDGSYEQYF. V and J are TRBV18 and TRBJ2-7; D might be TRBD2 (6 bases). V was shortened by 6 bases and J by 0 bases, with 9 bases between the two germline ends. The germline V gene has CDR1 KGHSH and CDR2 LQKENI. This CDR3 is built from 13 residues.